The source of this TCR beta chain is a study of T cells in localized non-small cell lung cancer. In regard to this clone: No antigen is known for it.

The study's findings and limits: Because only a single region of the tumor was sequenced, heterogeneity remains possible. Adjacent lung had a median around 60 of the 100 largest tumor clones.

Trimming removed 0 bases from V and 5 bases from J; junction bases left unmatched: 6. Germline CDR1 and CDR2: PRHDT and FYEKMQ (reference sequence). This CDR3 comprises 16 residues. The method was immunoSEQ multiplex PCR; TCRdb's version includes in-frame clones alone and lacks a portion of them. The sample carries approximately 45,000 clones, about four fifths recorded once. V is TRBV13 and J is TRBJ2-5, with TRBD2 matching 10 bases. Source: peripheral blood mononuclear cells, taken before any cancer treatment. This receptor was taken from a man aged 40 to 69 with stage III lung adenocarcinoma. The chain's CDR3 is CASSLGSGGAGETQYF. CDR3 coding DNA: TGTGCCAGCAGCTTAGGAAGCGGGGGGGCCGGTGAGACCCAGTACTTC.